This entry lists 23 T cell receptor beta chains sequenced from one sample in a study of identical twins. TCRdb re-called the 5' RACE reads through MiXCR, storing one row per CDR3 protein. The sample records some 500,000 distinct CDR3 sequences, approximately 14% being singletons. The data also belong to a second study, concerning yellow fever vaccine responses in identical twins.

The specimen was CD4+ T cells sorted from blood. These TCRs come from a woman between 18 and 29 years old in good health.

This chain connects TRBV7-9 to TRBJ2-5, with TRBD2 as a possible D gene (5 bases). The CDR3 sequence is 13 residues long. Germline CDR1 is SEHNR and CDR2 is FQNEAQ (reference sequence). V was trimmed by 8 bases and J by 5 bases, leaving 15 bases between them. CDR3 DNA sequence: TGTGCCAGCGGGCCCGATGGCGGGGAGACCCAGTACTTC. The encoded protein is CASGPDGGETQYF.

The V gene is TRBV11-3, the J gene TRBJ2-1; 8 bases map to TRBD2. This CDR3 comprises 13 residues. V lost 0 bases, J lost 12 bases, and 4 bases stayed unmatched. CDR1 is SGHNT and CDR2 is YENEEA in the germline V gene. The CDR3 protein is CASSLEGLDRQFF. DNA of the CDR3: TGTGCCAGCAGCTTAGAGGGACTAGACCGGCAGTTCTTC.

In its sample, this clonotype was seen a few times. V usage is TRBV20-1 and J usage is TRBJ2-1; TRBD2 agrees at 15 bases. There are 16 residues in the CDR3. V lost 1 base, J lost 8 bases, and 6 bases stayed unmatched. Per the germline V gene, CDR1 is DFQATT and CDR2 is SNEGSKA (reference sequence). The CDR3 DNA follows: TGCAGTGCTAGAGGACGGACTAGCGGGAGGGTGGATGAGCAGTTCTTC. This sequence encodes CSARGRTSGRVDEQFF.

This clonotype was seen a handful of times. The rearrangement uses TRBV10-3 and TRBJ2-3, with 16 nucleotides matching TRBD2. The CDR3 covers 18 residues. Germline V gene data show CDR1 as ENHRY and CDR2 as SYGVKD. Germline trimming cut 9 bases from V and 3 bases from J; bases unmatched to any gene: 12. DNA for the CDR3: TGTGCCATAAATCCCGGGACTAGCGGGAGGGCCCGGACAGATACGCAGTATTTT. Its protein is CAINPGTSGRARTDTQYF.

This clonotype was picked up many times. The chain links TRBV20-1 to TRBJ1-6; D might be TRBD1 (5 bases). Germline loops: CDR1 DFQATT, CDR2 SNEGSKA (reference sequence). V was pared by 4 bases and J by 5 bases, with 9 bases between. The CDR3 is 13 amino acids. The CDR3 DNA sequence: TGCAGTGCTAACCGGGACGATAATTCACCCCTCCACTTT. It specifies CSANRDDNSPLHF.

This clonotype was found a few times. This rearrangement joins TRBV27 to TRBJ2-1; perhaps TRBD1 as D (6 bases). Germline V CDR1 and CDR2: MNHEY, SMNVEV (reference sequence). The CDR3 sequence is 15 residues long. Trimming cost V 4 bases and J 7 bases, with 17 bases left between them. The CDR3 region is CASSYGGGILNEQFF. CDR3 bases: TGTGCCAGCAGTTATGGGGGCGGCATCCTAAATGAGCAGTTCTTC.

V gene TRBV28 combines with J gene TRBJ1-1; D is unresolved. Trimming removed 3 bases at V and 1 base at J, with 15 bases between. The length of the CDR3 is 16 residues. CDR1 is MDHEN and CDR2 is SYDVKM in the germline V gene. This CDR3 reads CASSFTLPGSNTEAFF. For the CDR3, the DNA is TGTGCCAGCAGTTTCACCCTTCCGGGGTCGAACACTGAAGCTTTCTTT.

The chain joins TRBV6-2 or TRBV6-3 to TRBJ2-5; TRBD1 might be the D (6 bases). This CDR3 is 13 amino acids long. Germline V gives CDR1 MNHEY, CDR2 SVGEGT. The germline V and J ends were trimmed by 6 bases and 7 bases, with 15 bases remaining between them. CDR3 in DNA: TGTGCCAGCAGAATAGGACAGTCCGCGACCCAGTACTTC. Its translation: CASRIGQSATQYF.

This sequence joins TRBV28 and TRBJ2-2, with 7 bases identical to TRBD1. The CDR3 totals 15 residues. With 8 bases clipped from V and 3 bases from J, the junction kept 9 bases outside the gene matches. Germline V lookup: CDR1 MDHEN, CDR2 SYDVKM. In DNA form, the CDR3 reads TGTGCCAGCGCAAAGCCGGGACAGTACACCGGGGAGCTGTTTTTT. It encodes CASAKPGQYTGELFF.

This clonotype has a handful of counts. The chain's CDR3 is CASMQDRIAYGYTF. CDR3 DNA: TGTGCCAGCATGCAGGACAGAATTGCCTATGGCTACACCTTC. This chain links TRBV2 with TRBJ1-2, with D tentatively TRBD1 (6 bases). The CDR3 consists of 14 residues. V lost 7 bases and J 4 bases, leaving 16 bases between the germline ends. Per the germline V gene, CDR1 is SNHLY and CDR2 is FYNNEI.

There are a few counts of this clonotype. The rearrangement joins TRBV5-1 to TRBJ2-5; D is uncertain. The CDR3 is 13 amino acids. Germline CDR1 and CDR2: SGHRS and YFSETQ. V lost 4 bases to trimming and J lost 4 bases, with 11 bases between them. CDR3 protein: CASSPLPRETQYF. The CDR3 DNA is TGCGCCAGCAGCCCCCTACCTAGAGAGACCCAGTACTTC.

Many counts were recorded for this clonotype. The chain joins TRBV3-1 to TRBJ2-3; a possible D gene is TRBD2 (6 bases). CDR1 LGHDT and CDR2 YNNKEL come from the germline V gene (reference sequence). CDR3 size: 15 residues. Trimming left V 1 base short and J 3 bases short, with 11 bases between. The CDR3 bases are TGTGCCAGCAGCCAAGTCGGGAGTGAAACAGATACGCAGTATTTT. It encodes CASSQVGSETDTQYF.

This clonotype has just a few counts. J is TRBJ2-5 and V is TRBV7-9; a weak D match, TRBD2 (6 bases). CDR1 is SEHNR and CDR2 is FQNEAQ in the germline V gene (reference sequence). Trimming stripped 0 bases from V and 5 bases from J, with 13 bases between. This CDR3 spans 15 amino acids. The DNA of the CDR3 is TGTGCCAGCAGCTTAGCTTCGGGGGATTGGGAGACCCAGTACTTC. As protein: CASSLASGDWETQYF.

This clonotype was counted many times. This sequence joins TRBV12-3 or TRBV12-4 and TRBJ2-7, with D possibly matching TRBD2 (7 bases). Trimming shortened V by 6 bases and J by 6 bases, and 21 bases separated the two germline ends. This CDR3 is built from 15 residues. The DNA of the CDR3 is TGTGCCAGCAGCTATAGGGGGGGTATGAAGGCCGAGCAGTACTTC. Translation: CASSYRGGMKAEQYF.

The chain carries TRBV7-2 and TRBJ2-5, with TRBD2 identical over 12 bases. The CDR3 extends over 15 amino acids. The V gene end was trimmed by 4 bases and the J gene end by 5 bases; junction bases not matched to a gene: 5. Germline CDR1 is SGHTA and CDR2 is FQGNSA. CDR3 nucleotide sequence: TGTGCCAGCAGCTCTAGCGGGGGGGCGTTCGAGACCCAGTACTTC. Protein sequence: CASSSSGGAFETQYF.

This clonotype is a singleton in its sample. V is TRBV24-1 and J is TRBJ2-1; 9 positions agree with TRBD2. V lost 4 bases and J lost 5; bases outside the gene matches: 8. Germline V gives CDR1 KGHDR, CDR2 SFDVKD. This CDR3 is 16 amino acids long. The CDR3 loop is CATSESGTSTHNEQFF. The CDR3 DNA sequence: TGTGCCACCAGTGAGTCCGGGACTAGCACCCACAATGAGCAGTTCTTC.

This chain's CDR3 is CASSQVVAGHLYNEQFF. The CDR3 bases are TGCGCCAGCAGCCAAGTGGTAGCGGGACACCTATACAATGAGCAGTTCTTC. The chain combines TRBV4-3 with TRBJ2-1; 8 positions match TRBD2. Losses at the gene ends were 1 base for V and 4 bases for J; bases not matched to a gene: 9. The CDR3 contains 17 residues. Germline assignment: CDR1 LGHNA and CDR2 YSLEER.

The rearrangement joins TRBV6-1 to TRBJ2-3; D unresolved. The CDR3 consists of 15 residues. Germline CDR1 reads MNHNS; CDR2 reads SASEGT. The ends were cut back, 2 bases at V and 2 bases at J, with 11 bases in the middle. Here the CDR3 DNA reads TGTGCCAGCAGTGAAAGCATGGGCTACACAGATACGCAGTATTTT. Translating it yields CASSESMGYTDTQYF.

This clonotype was detected a few times. This chain uses TRBV28 with TRBJ2-1, with 7 bases fitting TRBD1. V was clipped by 3 bases and J by 9 bases; unmatched bases: 5. Germline assignment: CDR1 MDHEN and CDR2 SYDVKM. The CDR3 spans 13 residues. This CDR3 reads CASSFQQGSEQFF. CDR3 DNA sequence: TGTGCCAGCAGTTTTCAACAGGGGAGTGAGCAGTTCTTC.

Concerning this clonotype itself: Germline is not matched at one junction end, which may reflect a read error. V gene TRBV6-5 combines with J gene TRBJ2-7, with 9 bases matching TRBD1. Germline V gene lookup returns CDR1 MNHEY and CDR2 SVGAGI. This CDR3 spans 12 amino acids. CDR3 bases: TGTGCCAGCAGATCCCCCACGGGACAGGGTCACTTC. The encoded protein is CASRSPTGQGHF.

The V call is TRBV5-1, the J call TRBJ1-1, with a weak D call TRBD1 (6 bases). The CDR3 has 13 amino acids. V gave up 4 bases and J gave up 3 bases, with 10 bases separating them. CDR1 is SGHRS, CDR2 YFSETQ, per germline. The CDR3 DNA follows: TGCGCCAGCAGCAAACAGGGAGACACTGAAGCTTTCTTT. Its protein is CASSKQGDTEAFF.

This clonotype was counted many times. The gene calls are TRBV5-6 and TRBJ2-7; 12 bases are a match to TRBD2. CDR1 is SGHDT and CDR2 is YYEEEE in the germline V gene. There are 15 residues in the CDR3. V shed 1 base, J shed 4 bases, and the junction held 3 bases outside the gene matches. The CDR3 coding sequence is TGTGCCAGCAGCTTGCTGACTAGCGGGGGTTACGAGCAGTACTTC. Protein: CASSLLTSGGYEQYF.

This clonotype appeared a few times. The chain couples TRBV6-4 to TRBJ2-1; possible D gene TRBD2, 6 bases. This CDR3 has 14 amino acids. V dropped 7 bases and J dropped 3 bases, with 13 bases sitting between them. CDR1 and CDR2 (germline): MRHNA, SNTAGT. The DNA of the CDR3 is TGTGCCAGCAACCCGGGGGAGTTCTACAATGAGCAGTTCTTC. It translates to CASNPGEFYNEQFF.